The clone carrying this T cell receptor (beta chain) appeared many times. The antigen is undetermined. The entry originates in a study of response to subunit inactivated influenza vaccine. TCRdb independently ran MiXCR on the RT-PCR reads; one entry per CDR3 protein. This sample carries roughly 780,000 distinct CDR3 sequences, roughly 18% of them seen once, and the ten largest clones take approximately 11%. The CDR3 length is 14 residues. V dropped 5 bases and J dropped 5 bases, with 15 bases sitting between them. Study-wide findings and caveats: Only a handful of new T cells, the authors suggested, are recruited with each seasonal influenza vaccination.

The sample here was PBMCs from blood, taken roughly 5 days after vaccination. The origin of this receptor is a man between 45 and 60 years old who received an inactivated influenza vaccine. This chain uses TRBV12-3 or TRBV12-4 with TRBJ2-5; the D gene is possibly TRBD2 (6 bases). CDR3 bases: TGTGCCAGCAGTCCGAGCGGGCCGGGGGAGACCCAGTACTTC. This sequence encodes CASSPSGPGETQYF.